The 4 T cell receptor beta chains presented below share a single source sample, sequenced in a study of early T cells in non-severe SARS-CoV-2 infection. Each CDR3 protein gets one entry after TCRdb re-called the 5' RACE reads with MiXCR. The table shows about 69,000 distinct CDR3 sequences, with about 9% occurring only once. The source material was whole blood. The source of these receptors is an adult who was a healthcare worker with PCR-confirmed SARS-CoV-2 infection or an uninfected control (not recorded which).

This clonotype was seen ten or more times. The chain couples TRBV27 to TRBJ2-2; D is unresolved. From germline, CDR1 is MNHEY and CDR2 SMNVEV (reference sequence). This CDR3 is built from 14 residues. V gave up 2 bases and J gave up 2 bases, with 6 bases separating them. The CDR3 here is CASSLNINTGELFF. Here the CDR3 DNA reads TGTGCCAGCAGTTTAAACATTAACACCGGGGAGCTGTTTTTT.

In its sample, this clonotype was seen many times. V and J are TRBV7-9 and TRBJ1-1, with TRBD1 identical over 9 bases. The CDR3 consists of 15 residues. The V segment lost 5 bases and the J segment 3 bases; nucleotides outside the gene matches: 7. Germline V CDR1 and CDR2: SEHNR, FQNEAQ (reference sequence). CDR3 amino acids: CASSPVDRGDTEAFF. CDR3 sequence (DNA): TGTGCCAGCAGCCCCGTCGACAGGGGGGACACTGAAGCTTTCTTT.

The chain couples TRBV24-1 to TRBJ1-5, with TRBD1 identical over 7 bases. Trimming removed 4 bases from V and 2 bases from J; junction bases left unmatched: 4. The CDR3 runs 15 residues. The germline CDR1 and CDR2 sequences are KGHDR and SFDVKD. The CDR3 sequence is CATSDPTGGNQPQHF. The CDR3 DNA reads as TGTGCCACCAGTGACCCCACAGGGGGCAATCAGCCCCAGCATTTT.

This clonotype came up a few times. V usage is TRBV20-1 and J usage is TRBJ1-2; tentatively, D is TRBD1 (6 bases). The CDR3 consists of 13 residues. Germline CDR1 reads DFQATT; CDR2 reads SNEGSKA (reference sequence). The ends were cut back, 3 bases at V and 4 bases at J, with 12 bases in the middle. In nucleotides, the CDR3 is TGCAGTGCTAGGTCGGACAGCTTCTATGGCTACACCTTC. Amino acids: CSARSDSFYGYTF.